The rows below give T cell receptor beta chains drawn from one sample of a study of blood T cell repertoires in COVID-19. Data came from immunoSEQ multiplex PCR; TCRdb stores just in-frame clones and leaves some out. The repertoire consists of roughly 77,000 clones, with approximately 80% occurring once and the leading ten covering more than 4%. The sequenced material came from peripheral blood. These receptors were taken from a woman in her seventies with acute or convalescent COVID-19. Each CDR3 is given with its conserved first and last residue. Fields, in order: clone size, V gene, D gene, J gene, CDR3 DNA, CDR3 protein. The D gene is left open where the match is weak. Clone size is stated in some rows and not others, as once, few, many or a class when expanded.

>NA|TRBV2|NA|TRBJ2-5
TGTGCCAGCTCCATGTCGAAAACACAAGAGACCCAGTACTTC
CASSMSKTQETQYF
>NA|TRBV11-1|NA|TRBJ2-5
TGTGCCAGCAGCCTCCGAGGCGTAGAGACCCAGTACTTC
CASSLRGVETQYF
>once|TRBV3-1/TRBV3-2|TRBD1|TRBJ1-2
TGTGCCAGCAGCTTCCGACAGGGGGGAAACTATGGCTACACCTTC
CASSFRQGGNYGYTF
>NA|TRBV11-1|NA|TRBJ2-7
TGTGCCAGCAGCTTAAGGGAGACCTACGAGCAGTACTTC
CASSLRETYEQYF
>NA|TRBV4-2|TRBD2|TRBJ2-5
TGTGCCAGCAGCCGACAGGGACTAGCGGGGGGGCCTGGCGAAGAGACCCAGTACTTC
CASSRQGLAGGPGEETQYF
>NA|TRBV7-9|NA|TRBJ2-2
TGTGCCAGCAGCTTAGAAGGGGGGAACACCGGGGAGCTGTTTTTT
CASSLEGGNTGELFF
>once|TRBV7-6|TRBD1|TRBJ2-5
TGTGCCAGCAGCTCAATTACAGGGGAGGAGACCCAGTACTTC
CASSSITGEETQYF
>NA|TRBV19|NA|TRBJ2-5
TGTGCCAGTAGTCTCGGGGAAGGGGGCCAAGAGACCCAGTACTTC
CASSLGEGGQETQYF
>NA|TRBV9|TRBD2|TRBJ2-3
TGTGCCAGCAGCGCGAGCGGGGGCTGGACTAGCACAGATACGCAGTATTTT
CASSASGGWTSTDTQYF
>NA|TRBV19|TRBD1|TRBJ1-6
TGTGCCAGTAGGGGGACAGTTGATAATTCACCCCTCCACTTT
CASRGTVDNSPLHF
>NA|TRBV6-5|NA|TRBJ1-2
TGTGCCACTATGACACCAAACTATGGCTACACCTTC
CATMTPNYGYTF
>NA|TRBV6-5|NA|TRBJ1-1
TGTGCCAGCATAGACAGGCTAAACACTGAAGCTTTCTTT
CASIDRLNTEAFF
>NA|TRBV18|TRBD1|TRBJ2-7
TGTGCCAGCTCACCTGGACAGGTACCCTACGAGCAGTACTTC
CASSPGQVPYEQYF
>NA|TRBV29-1|TRBD2|TRBJ2-5
TGCAGCGTTGAAGTGCAAGGGACTAGCGGGGGGGCCGCAGAGACCCAGTACTTC
CSVEVQGTSGGAAETQYF
>NA|TRBV3-1/TRBV3-2|NA|TRBJ1-6
TGTGCCAGCAGCCAAGGGTTCGGGAATTCACCCCTCCACTTT
CASSQGFGNSPLHF
>NA|TRBV5-1|TRBD2|TRBJ2-1
TGCGCCAGCAGCTCTCCGCCTAGCGGGGGGCTTAACAATGAGCAGTTCTTC
CASSSPPSGGLNNEQFF
>NA|TRBV6-2/TRBV6-3|NA|TRBJ2-3
TGTGCCAGCAGTTACAGGCTAGTTGATACGCAGTATTTT
CASSYRLVDTQYF
>NA|TRBV6-2/TRBV6-3|TRBD1|TRBJ1-2
TGTGCCAGCAGTTACTCAGGACAGGGGCTGGATGGCTACACCTTC
CASSYSGQGLDGYTF
>NA|TRBV19|NA|TRBJ2-4
TGTGCCAGTAGTTTTTTGAGTGACATTCAGTACTTC
CASSFLSDIQYF
>NA|TRBV10-3|TRBD2|TRBJ2-2
TGTGCCATCAGTGTGACTAGCGGGCTTAACACCGGGGAGCTGTTTTTT
CAISVTSGLNTGELFF
>NA|TRBV12-3/TRBV12-4|NA|TRBJ2-3
TGTGCCAGCAGTCCAGATAATACGCAGTATTTT
CASSPDNTQYF
>NA|TRBV3-1/TRBV3-2|TRBD2|TRBJ2-1
TGTGCCAGCTACGAAAGCGGGGGGGCAAGTGAGCAGTTCTTC
CASYESGGASEQFF
>NA|TRBV14|TRBD2|TRBJ2-3
TGTGCCAGCAGCCAAGAGCTAGCGGTGTTCACAGATACGCAGTATTTT
CASSQELAVFTDTQYF
>once|TRBV19|NA|TRBJ1-5
TGTGCCAGTTCGGGAGTCTACAATCAGCCCCAGCATTTT
CASSGVYNQPQHF
>NA|TRBV5-1|NA|TRBJ1-1
TGCGCCAGCAGCACAGGACAAGGTGACACTGAAGCTTTCTTT
CASSTGQGDTEAFF
>once|TRBV24-1|TRBD2|TRBJ2-2
TGTGCCACCAGTGATTCTGAGCGGGGGGACTACACCGGGGAGCTGTTTTTT
CATSDSERGDYTGELFF
>NA|TRBV4-1|TRBD1|TRBJ1-4
TGCGCCAGCAGCCATATTACAGGGGGCTTAATTAATGAAAAACTGTTTTTT
CASSHITGGLINEKLFF
>NA|TRBV6-5|TRBD1|TRBJ2-7
TGTGCCAGCAGTCCGCGGGACAGGGCCAACGAGCAGTACTTC
CASSPRDRANEQYF
>NA|TRBV12-3/TRBV12-4|NA|TRBJ1-1
TGTGCCAGCAGTTTAGTAGCAGGGACTGAAGCTTTCTTT
CASSLVAGTEAFF
>NA|TRBV5-1|NA|TRBJ2-1
TGCGCCAGCAGCTTGGGTCACAGCTCCTACAATGAGCAGTTCTTC
CASSLGHSSYNEQFF
>NA|TRBV15|TRBD1|TRBJ2-1
TGTGCCACCAGCAAAAGTCCGACAGGGAGCTCCTACAATGAGCAGTTCTTC
CATSKSPTGSSYNEQFF
>once|TRBV5-1|NA|TRBJ1-4
TGCGCCAGCAGCGAGGTAGGACAGCCTAATGAAAAACTGTTTTTT
CASSEVGQPNEKLFF